These 32 T cell receptor beta chains were all obtained from the same sample, sequenced in a study of T cell responses to AZD1222 COVID-19 vaccine. Measured with immunoSEQ multiplex PCR; TCRdb has only the in-frame clones, and not every one. The sample shows about 260,000 clones, 85% to 95% of them seen only once. The material sequenced was peripheral blood, taken on day 0 of AZD1222 vaccination. The receptors were sampled from an adult in good health.

V usage is TRBV15 and J usage is TRBJ1-3; the D is unclear. V was cut by 0 bases and J by 4 bases, with 10 bases left in between. Germline V gives CDR1 LNHNV, CDR2 YYDKDF (reference sequence). This CDR3 spans 15 amino acids. CDR3 in amino acids: CATSRDPRQGNTIYF. Here the CDR3 DNA reads TGTGCCACCAGCAGAGATCCCCGGCAGGGAAACACCATATATTTT.

V gene TRBV5-1 combines with J gene TRBJ1-3; no clear D gene. Trimming removed 0 bases from V and 6 bases from J, with 10 bases in between. Germline V gives CDR1 SGHRS, CDR2 YFSETQ. The CDR3 runs 14 residues. The CDR3 sequence is CASSLAGSPNTIYF. DNA for the CDR3: TGCGCCAGCAGCTTGGCCGGGTCGCCAAACACCATATATTTT.

The J gene is TRBJ2-7, the V gene TRBV10-1; D not resolved. This CDR3 has 13 residues. Germline V CDR1 and CDR2: WNHNN, SYGVQD (reference sequence). Trimming removed 11 bases at V and 3 bases at J, with 17 bases between. Here the CDR3 DNA reads TGCGCCGGCGTCCAGGCGTTCCTCTACGAGCAGTACTTC. This gives the protein CAGVQAFLYEQYF.

This chain connects TRBV7-6 to TRBJ2-1; 8 nucleotides line up with TRBD1. The CDR3 spans 14 residues. Germline V gives CDR1 SGHVS, CDR2 FNYEAQ. The V gene end was trimmed by 5 bases and the J gene end by 6 bases; junction bases not matched to a gene: 6. CDR3 DNA: TGTGCCAGCAGCGATCGGACAGGGATCAATGAGCAGTTCTTC. Protein sequence: CASSDRTGINEQFF. The complete variable domain, with remaining parts taken from reference TRBV7-6 and TRBJ2-1, reads GAGVSQSPRYKVTKRGQDVALRCDPISGHVSLYWYRQALGQGPEFLTYFNYEAQQDKSGLPNDRFSAERPEGSISTLTIQRTEQRDSAMYRCASSDRTGINEQFFGPGTRLTVL.

The CDR3 loop reads CASSFRGPNEKLFF. The CDR3, as DNA: TGTGCCAGCAGTTTTAGGGGGCCGAATGAAAAACTGTTTTTT. J is TRBJ1-4 and V is TRBV28; 7 bases are shared with TRBD1. V lost 3 bases to trimming and J lost 5 bases; unmatched junction nucleotides: 3. The CDR3 is 14 residues long. Germline V CDR1 and CDR2: MDHEN, SYDVKM.

V gene TRBV2 combines with J gene TRBJ1-2, with a weak D call TRBD1 (5 bases). The germline V gene encodes CDR1 SNHLY and CDR2 FYNNEI. V was shortened by 6 bases and J by 5 bases, with 16 bases between the two germline ends. This CDR3 spans 14 amino acids. The CDR3 DNA is TGTGCCAGCAGGGTCGGGACGGCTTTTTATGGCTACACCTTC. As protein: CASRVGTAFYGYTF.

This clone has just a few counts. The rearrangement joins TRBV10-3 to TRBJ1-2; 11 bases map to TRBD1. V lost 4 bases and J lost 5; bases outside the gene matches: 3. Germline V gene lookup returns CDR1 ENHRY and CDR2 SYGVKD. This CDR3 region has 14 residues. The chain's CDR3 is CAISGGQGEYGYTF. Written as DNA, the CDR3 is TGTGCCATCAGTGGGGGACAGGGGGAATATGGCTACACCTTC.

This chain uses TRBV27 with TRBJ1-1, with TRBD1 identical over 8 bases. Unmatched junction bases numbered 7, after V lost 5 bases and J lost 5 bases. CDR3 length: 14 residues. Germline-derived CDR1 and CDR2 are MNHEY and SMNVEV (reference sequence). CDR3 region: CASSAYRGGTEAFF. Here the CDR3 DNA reads TGTGCCAGCAGTGCATACAGGGGGGGGACTGAAGCTTTCTTT.

This rearrangement joins TRBV10-1 to TRBJ2-7; D possibly matches TRBD1 or TRBD2 (6 bases each). Germline values: CDR1 WNHNN, CDR2 SYGVQD (reference sequence). The CDR3 sequence is 15 residues long. Trimming took off 3 bases at V and 5 bases at J, with 17 bases between the two ends. CDR3 loop: CASSDSRRGVHEQYF. For the CDR3, the DNA is TGCGCCAGCAGTGATTCGAGGAGGGGGGTCCACGAGCAGTACTTC.

The chain carries TRBV11-2 and TRBJ2-2; 9 nucleotides match TRBD1. The CDR3 extends over 19 amino acids. Germline values: CDR1 SGHAT, CDR2 FQNNGV. With V trimmed by 4 bases and J by 0 bases, 12 bases remained unmatched. CDR3 protein: CASSYRPGQGTPNTGELFF. The CDR3 DNA sequence: TGTGCCAGCAGCTACCGACCGGGACAGGGAACCCCGAACACCGGGGAGCTGTTTTTT.

The gene calls are TRBV18 and TRBJ1-1; TRBD1 matches 10 bases. Germline loops: CDR1 KGHSH, CDR2 LQKENI. This CDR3 spans 17 amino acids. Trimming cost V 3 bases and J 6 bases; bases outside gene matches: 13. The CDR3 sequence is CASSPQGTGALGPEAFF. The CDR3 DNA reads as TGTGCCAGCTCACCCCAGGGGACAGGGGCGCTCGGGCCTGAAGCTTTCTTT.

This clone was counted a single time. J is TRBJ2-7 and V is TRBV21-1; the table's D call of TRBD2 was not tested on the DNA. TRBV21-1 is shown as a pseudogene. There are 12 residues in the CDR3. The chain's CDR3 is CATPRGGTEQYF. In DNA, the CDR3 is TGTGCCACCCCCCGGGGGGGGACCGAGCAGTACTTC.

The chain couples TRBV28 to TRBJ1-2; D gene unclear. V was clipped by 8 bases and J by 0 bases, with 7 bases between them. This CDR3 contains 12 residues. The germline V gene has CDR1 MDHEN and CDR2 SYDVKM. The CDR3 spells CASRQPNYGYTF. CDR3 coding DNA: TGTGCCAGCCGCCAGCCTAACTATGGCTACACCTTC.

This chain joins TRBV23-1 and TRBJ2-6; 8 nucleotides align to TRBD1. Being an ORF, TRBV23-1 has a function that is uncertain. V was pared by 2 bases and J by 0 bases, with 12 bases of the junction left unmatched. CDR3 size: 20 residues. The CDR3 spells CASSQPSRGRDDSGANVLTF. The CDR3 bases are TGCGCCAGCAGTCAACCCAGCAGGGGGCGGGATGACTCTGGGGCCAACGTCCTGACTTTC.

There are a few counts of this clone. The V and J genes are TRBV5-4 and TRBJ2-7; D remains ambiguous. The V gene's germline CDR1 is SGHNT and CDR2 YYREEE (reference sequence). This CDR3 region has 14 residues. V lost 5 bases and J lost 0, with 12 bases in between. The CDR3 loop is CASRQDGYSYEQYF. CDR3 coding DNA: TGTGCCAGCAGGCAGGACGGATACTCCTACGAGCAGTACTTC.

The chain combines TRBV4-1 with TRBJ2-3, with TRBD2 as a possible D gene (6 bases). The germline gives CDR1 MGHRA, CDR2 YSYEKL. CDR3 size: 15 residues. V shed 2 bases and J shed 4 bases, with 13 bases lying between them. The DNA for the CDR3 is TGCGCCAGCAGCCAATCGGCGGGGCCCGCAGATACGCAGTATTTT. It is translated as CASSQSAGPADTQYF.

This chain links TRBV18 with TRBJ1-4; D may be TRBD1 (5 bases). The germline V gene has CDR1 KGHSH and CDR2 LQKENI. V lost 2 bases and J lost 4, with 14 bases in between. CDR3 length: 16 residues. CDR3 bases: TGTGCCAGCTCACCAGCGAACCGCGGGGGTAATGAAAAACTGTTTTTT. Its protein product is CASSPANRGGNEKLFF.

The chain employs TRBV2 and TRBJ2-2, with D perhaps TRBD2 (5 bases). Deletions cut 2 bases from V and 4 bases from J, with 11 bases between. Germline loops: CDR1 SNHLY, CDR2 FYNNEI. The CDR3 is 15 amino acids. The DNA of the CDR3 is TGTGCCAGCAGTGAATCGGAGGTAGCCACCGGGGAGCTGTTTTTT. Translation gives CASSESEVATGELFF.

This chain connects TRBV6-5 to TRBJ1-1; 11 bases match TRBD1. V shed 1 base and J 5 bases; nucleotides not matched to a gene: 3. The germline V gene encodes CDR1 MNHEY and CDR2 SVGAGI. CDR3 size: 15 residues. The CDR3 spells CASSYWGTGGTEAFF. CDR3 coding DNA: TGTGCCAGCAGTTACTGGGGGACAGGGGGTACTGAAGCTTTCTTT.

The chain recombines TRBV12-3 or TRBV12-4 with TRBJ1-5; the D gene is possibly TRBD1 (5 bases). V was shortened by 1 base and J by 15 bases, with 13 bases between the two germline ends. This CDR3 region has 12 residues. This chain's CDR3 is CASSLGPSQGHF. DNA for the CDR3: TGTGCCAGCAGTTTAGGACCGTCTCAGGGGCATTTT.

The chain carries TRBV5-1 and TRBJ1-5, with D possibly being TRBD1 (5 bases). V lost 4 bases and J 6 bases, leaving 14 bases between the germline ends. The CDR3 covers 14 residues. The germline V gene encodes CDR1 SGHRS and CDR2 YFSETQ. The CDR3 DNA reads TGCGCCAGCAGCCCCCAGGGTGCAGGTCAGCCCCAGCATTTT. Translated, it gives CASSPQGAGQPQHF.

The CDR3: CASSPQVQNTEAFF. In nucleotides, the CDR3 is TGTGCCAGTAGTCCTCAGGTGCAGAACACTGAAGCTTTCTTT. The chain employs TRBV19 and TRBJ1-1; D remains unclear. Trimming stripped 5 bases from V and 1 base from J, with 11 bases between. The CDR3 covers 14 residues. Germline V lookup: CDR1 LNHDA, CDR2 SQIVND (reference sequence).

J is TRBJ2-3 and V is TRBV5-4; perhaps TRBD2 as D (6 bases). The V gene's germline CDR1 is SGHNT and CDR2 YYREEE (reference sequence). The V end lost 0 bases, the J end lost 6 bases, and 17 bases lay between the germline ends. The CDR3 is 16 amino acids. The CDR3 bases are TGTGCCAGCAGCTTGGTGCTAGCGAGTGGGGTCGATACGCAGTATTTT. Its translation: CASSLVLASGVDTQYF.

The J gene is TRBJ2-1, the V gene TRBV18; 7 positions match TRBD2. Germline CDR1 is KGHSH and CDR2 is LQKENI. With 6 bases clipped from V and 2 bases from J, the junction kept 10 bases outside the gene matches. The CDR3 contains 16 residues. CDR3 nucleotide sequence: TGTGCCAGCTCGCTCTTACCACGGGAGGCCTACAATGAGCAGTTCTTC. It codes for CASSLLPREAYNEQFF.

The chain recombines TRBV14 with TRBJ2-7; 11 bases fit TRBD2. The CDR3 is made up of 16 amino acids. The germline CDR1 and CDR2 sequences are SGHDN and FVKESK. The V and J ends lost 5 bases and 2 bases, in that order; junction bases with no gene match: 8. CDR3 residues: CASSRGRLAGPYEQYF. Here the CDR3 DNA reads TGTGCCAGCAGCAGGGGGAGACTAGCGGGACCCTACGAGCAGTACTTC.

The chain joins TRBV7-2 to TRBJ2-5; TRBD2 aligns across 9 bases. The junction had 5 bases not matched to a gene; V was cut back by 1 base and J by 2 bases. Germline CDR1 SGHTA, CDR2 FQGNSA. The CDR3 length is 16 residues. CDR3 DNA: TGTGCCAGCAGCTTAGGGGGGCTAGCGGGGCAAGAGACCCAGTACTTC. Its translation is CASSLGGLAGQETQYF. Full variable domain (outside the CDR3, taken from reference TRBV7-2 and TRBJ2-5): GAGVSQSPSNKVTEKGKDVELRCDPISGHTALYWYRQSLGQGLEFLIYFQGNSAPDKSGLPSDRFSAERTGGSVSTLTIQRTQQEDSAVYLCASSLGGLAGQETQYFGPGTRLLVL.

The chain links TRBV3-1 (or the pseudogene TRBV3-2) to TRBJ1-1, with D hard to call. The V end was cut by 4 bases, the J end by 11 bases, with 29 bases between. Germline assignment: CDR1 LGHDT and CDR2 YNNKEL (reference sequence). The CDR3 covers 17 residues. This chain's CDR3 is CASSPSSPRALPDEAFF. Written as DNA, the CDR3 is TGTGCCAGCAGCCCCTCCTCTCCCCGGGCCCTACCCGATGAGGCTTTCTTT.

V is TRBV5-5 and J is TRBJ2-1; tentatively, D is TRBD2 (6 bases). The germline V and J ends were trimmed by 6 bases and 7 bases, with 17 bases remaining between them. Germline assignment: CDR1 SGHKS and CDR2 YYEKEE (reference sequence). This CDR3 is built from 14 residues. This CDR3 is CASTWGLYTNEQFF. CDR3 nucleotide sequence: TGTGCCAGCACCTGGGGACTCTACACGAATGAGCAGTTCTTC.

The chain links TRBV28 to TRBJ2-7; 9 positions agree with TRBD2. Trimming removed 2 bases from V and 2 bases from J; junction bases left unmatched: 7. The CDR3 extends over 16 amino acids. Germline values: CDR1 MDHEN, CDR2 SYDVKM. The CDR3 coding sequence is TGTGCCAGCAGTTTAGAGGGCGGGAGGGCCGCCTACGAGCAGTACTTC. It translates to CASSLEGGRAAYEQYF.

This clone was recorded once. The chain carries TRBV9 and TRBJ2-3; the D gene is possibly TRBD1 (5 bases). V was cut by 0 bases and J by 0 bases, with 14 bases left in between. The germline gives CDR1 SGDLS, CDR2 YYNGEE. The CDR3 loop spans 17 amino acids. The DNA of the CDR3 is TGTGCCAGCAGCGTAGGGGGCCACTACCCCAGCACAGATACGCAGTATTTT. Translation gives CASSVGGHYPSTDTQYF.

This sequence joins TRBV20-1 and TRBJ2-3; 7 bases fit TRBD2. This CDR3 has 15 residues. V dropped 3 bases and J dropped 0; count of bases not matched to a gene: 6. The germline V gene has CDR1 DFQATT and CDR2 SNEGSKA (reference sequence). The CDR3 sequence is CSASTSGASTDTQYF. DNA for the CDR3: TGCAGTGCTAGTACAAGCGGGGCTAGCACAGATACGCAGTATTTT.

J is TRBJ2-6 and V is TRBV30; possibly TRBD1 or TRBD2 for D (6 bases each). Germline CDR1 reads GTSNPN; CDR2 reads SVGIG (reference sequence). Trimming left V 1 base short and J 9 bases short, with 16 bases between. This CDR3 is 15 amino acids long. CDR3 nucleotide sequence: TGTGCCTGGAGTGCCCTAACGGGGGCGGTCAACGTCCTGACTTTC. Amino acid sequence: CAWSALTGAVNVLTF.